This record looks at one TCR beta chain sequence and its context. This specimen comes from a study of cytomegalovirus exposure and HLA in healthy donors. The PCR used 60 Vbeta and 13 Jbeta primers. Using immunoSEQ multiplex PCR, the repertoire was profiled, and TCRdb retains in-frame clones only, with some absent. The sample carries over 100,000 clones, about 70% recorded once. Per the germline V gene, CDR1 is LNHDA and CDR2 is SQIVND (reference sequence). The CDR3 runs to 14 residues. V was trimmed by 7 bases and J by 4 bases, leaving 16 bases between them. The chain recombines TRBV19 with TRBJ1-2; no firm D call. The sequenced sample was PBMCs. The sequence was obtained from a woman in her 40s in good health and CMV-seronegative. CDR3 coding DNA: TGTGCCAGTAATCGACCCGGGAACTTCTATGGCTACACCTTC. This translates into CASNRPGNFYGYTF.